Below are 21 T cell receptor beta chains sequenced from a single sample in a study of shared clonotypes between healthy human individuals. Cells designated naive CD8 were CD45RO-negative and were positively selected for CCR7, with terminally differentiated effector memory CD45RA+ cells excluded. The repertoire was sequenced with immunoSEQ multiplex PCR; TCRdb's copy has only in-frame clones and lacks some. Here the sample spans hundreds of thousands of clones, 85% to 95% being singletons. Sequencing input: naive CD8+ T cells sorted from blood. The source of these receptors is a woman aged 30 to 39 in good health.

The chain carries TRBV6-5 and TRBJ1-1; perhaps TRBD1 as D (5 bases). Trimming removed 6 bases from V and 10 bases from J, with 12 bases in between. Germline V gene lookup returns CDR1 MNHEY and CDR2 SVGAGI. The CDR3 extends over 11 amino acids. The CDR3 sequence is CASRLGGVAFF. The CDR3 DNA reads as TGTGCCAGCAGACTCGGAGGGGTAGCTTTCTTT.

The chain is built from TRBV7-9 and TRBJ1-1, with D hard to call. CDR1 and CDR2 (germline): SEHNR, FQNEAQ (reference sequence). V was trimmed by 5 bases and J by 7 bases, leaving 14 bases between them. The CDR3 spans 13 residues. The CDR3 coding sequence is TGTGCCAGCAGCCCCCCGTGGACCGGTGAAGCTTTCTTT. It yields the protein CASSPPWTGEAFF.

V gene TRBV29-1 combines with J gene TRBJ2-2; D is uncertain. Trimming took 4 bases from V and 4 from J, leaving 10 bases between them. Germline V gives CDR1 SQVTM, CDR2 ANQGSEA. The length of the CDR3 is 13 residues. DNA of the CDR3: TGCAGCGTTGTGGTCAGGATCACCGGGGAGCTGTTTTTT. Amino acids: CSVVVRITGELFF.

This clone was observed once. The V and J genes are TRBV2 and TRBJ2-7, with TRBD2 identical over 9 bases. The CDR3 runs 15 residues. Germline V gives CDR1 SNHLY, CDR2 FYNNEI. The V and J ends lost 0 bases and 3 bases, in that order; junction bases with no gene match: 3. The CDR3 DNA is TGTGCCAGCAGTGAAGCTCTAGCGGGGAACTACGAGCAGTACTTC. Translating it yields CASSEALAGNYEQYF. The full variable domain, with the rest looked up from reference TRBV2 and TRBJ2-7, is EPEVTQTPSHQVTQMGQEVILRCVPISNHLYFYWYRQILGQKVEFLVSFYNNEISEKSEIFDDQFSVERPDGSNFTLKIRSTKLEDSAMYFCASSEALAGNYEQYFGPGTRLTVT.

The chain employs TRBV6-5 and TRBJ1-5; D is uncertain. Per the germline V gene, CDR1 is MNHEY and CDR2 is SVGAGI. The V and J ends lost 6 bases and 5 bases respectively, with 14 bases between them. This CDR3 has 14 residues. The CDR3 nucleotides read TGTGCCAGCAGCCCTGGCTGGGGTTATCAGCCCCAGCATTTT. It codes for CASSPGWGYQPQHF.

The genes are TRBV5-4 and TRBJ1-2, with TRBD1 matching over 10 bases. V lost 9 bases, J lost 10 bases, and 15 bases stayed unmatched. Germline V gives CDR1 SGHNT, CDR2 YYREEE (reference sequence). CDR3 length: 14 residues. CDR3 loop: CATQGPSGTGDYTF. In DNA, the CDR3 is TGTGCCACCCAGGGGCCATCCGGGACAGGGGACTACACCTTC. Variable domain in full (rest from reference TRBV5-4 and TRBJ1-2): ETGVTQSPTHLIKTRGQQVTLRCSSQSGHNTVSWYQQALGQGPQFIFQYYREEENGRGNFPPRFSGLQFPNYSSELNVNALELDDSALYLCATQGPSGTGDYTFGSGTRLTVV.

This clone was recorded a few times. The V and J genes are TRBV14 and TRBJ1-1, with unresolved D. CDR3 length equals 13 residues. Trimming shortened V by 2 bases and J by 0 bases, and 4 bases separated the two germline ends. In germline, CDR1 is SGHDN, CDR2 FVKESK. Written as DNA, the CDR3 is TGTGCCAGCAGCCAATGGATGAACACTGAAGCTTTCTTT. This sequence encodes CASSQWMNTEAFF.

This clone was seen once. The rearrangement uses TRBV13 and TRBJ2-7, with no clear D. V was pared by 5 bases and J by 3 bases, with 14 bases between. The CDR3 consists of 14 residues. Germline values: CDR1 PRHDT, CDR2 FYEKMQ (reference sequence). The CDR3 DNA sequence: TGTGCCAGCAGCCACGGTGCAGTGGGCTACGAGCAGTACTTC. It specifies CASSHGAVGYEQYF.

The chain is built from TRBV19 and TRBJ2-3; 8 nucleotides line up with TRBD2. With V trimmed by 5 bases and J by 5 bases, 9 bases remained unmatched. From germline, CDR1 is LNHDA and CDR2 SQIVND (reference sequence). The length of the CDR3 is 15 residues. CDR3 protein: CASSGTGGPGDTQYF. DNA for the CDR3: TGTGCCAGTAGTGGAACGGGAGGGCCAGGAGATACGCAGTATTTT.

The CDR3 region is CASSLYSPMLGYTF. CDR3 DNA sequence: TGTGCCAGCAGTTTATATTCCCCTATGTTAGGCTACACCTTC. J is TRBJ1-2 and V is TRBV28; no clear D gene. This CDR3 is built from 14 residues. Germline V gene data show CDR1 as MDHEN and CDR2 as SYDVKM. V was trimmed by 1 base and J by 8 bases, leaving 14 bases between them.

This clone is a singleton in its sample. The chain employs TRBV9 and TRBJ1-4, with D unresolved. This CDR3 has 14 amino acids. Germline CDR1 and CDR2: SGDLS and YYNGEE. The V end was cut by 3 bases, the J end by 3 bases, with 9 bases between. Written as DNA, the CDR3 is TGTGCCAGCAGCGGCCACGGGGCTAATGAAAAACTGTTTTTT. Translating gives CASSGHGANEKLFF.

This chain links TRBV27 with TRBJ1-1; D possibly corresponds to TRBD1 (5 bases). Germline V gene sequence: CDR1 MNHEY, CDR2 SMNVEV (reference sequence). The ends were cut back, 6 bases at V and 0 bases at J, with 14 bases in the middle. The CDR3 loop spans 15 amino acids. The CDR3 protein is CASRRAGRVNTEAFF. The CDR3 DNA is TGTGCCAGCAGGAGAGCGGGGCGAGTGAACACTGAAGCTTTCTTT.

The CDR3 reads CASRKSSLETQYF. As DNA, the CDR3 is TGTGCCAGCAGAAAATCTAGCTTGGAGACCCAGTACTTC. V usage is TRBV6-6 and J usage is TRBJ2-5; maybe TRBD2 (5 bases). CDR3 length: 13 residues. Deletions cut 6 bases from V and 5 bases from J, with 13 bases between. CDR1 MNHNY and CDR2 SVGAGI come from the germline V gene (reference sequence).

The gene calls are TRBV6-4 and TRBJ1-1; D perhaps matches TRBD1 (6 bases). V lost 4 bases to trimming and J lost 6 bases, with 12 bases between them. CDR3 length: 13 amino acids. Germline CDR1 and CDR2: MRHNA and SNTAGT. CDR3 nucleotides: TGTGCCAGCAGTGCCGGGACAAGATCTGAAGCTTTCTTT. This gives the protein CASSAGTRSEAFF.

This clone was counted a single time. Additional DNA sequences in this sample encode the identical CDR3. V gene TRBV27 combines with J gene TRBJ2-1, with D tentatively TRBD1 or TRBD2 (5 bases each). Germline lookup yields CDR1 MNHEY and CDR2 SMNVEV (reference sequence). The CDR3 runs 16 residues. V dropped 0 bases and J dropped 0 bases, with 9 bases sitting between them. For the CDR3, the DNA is TGTGCCAGCAGTTTATCGGGGACGAGCTCCTACAATGAGCAGTTCTTC. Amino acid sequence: CASSLSGTSSYNEQFF.

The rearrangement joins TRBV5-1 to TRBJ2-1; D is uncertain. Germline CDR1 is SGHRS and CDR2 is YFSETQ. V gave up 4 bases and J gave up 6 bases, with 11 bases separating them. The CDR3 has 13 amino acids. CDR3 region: CASSVSVTNEQFF. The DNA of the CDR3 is TGCGCCAGCAGCGTGTCGGTGACCAATGAGCAGTTCTTC. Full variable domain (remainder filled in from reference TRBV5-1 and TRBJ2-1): KAGVTQTPRYLIKTRGQQVTLSCSPISGHRSVSWYQQTPGQGLQFLFEYFSETQRNKGNFPGRFSGRQFSNSRSEMNVSTLELGDSALYLCASSVSVTNEQFFGPGTRLTVL.

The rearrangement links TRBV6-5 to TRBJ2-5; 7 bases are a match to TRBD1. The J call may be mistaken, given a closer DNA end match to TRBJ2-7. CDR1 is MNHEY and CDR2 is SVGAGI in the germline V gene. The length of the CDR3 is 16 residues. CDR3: CASSYSPTGFLYEQYF. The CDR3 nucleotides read TGTGCCAGCAGTTACTCGCCGACAGGGTTCCTCTACGAGCAGTACTTC.

The CDR3 coding sequence is TGTGCCAGCAGCACTTCCCGACTAGCGGGAGGGCCCTCCTACAATGAGCAGTTCTTC. This translates into CASSTSRLAGGPSYNEQFF. The rearrangement links TRBV11-2 to TRBJ2-1; 14 bases match TRBD2. The V gene end was trimmed by 5 bases and the J gene end by 0 bases; junction bases not matched to a gene: 9. The germline CDR1 and CDR2 sequences are SGHAT and FQNNGV. The CDR3 sequence is 19 residues long.

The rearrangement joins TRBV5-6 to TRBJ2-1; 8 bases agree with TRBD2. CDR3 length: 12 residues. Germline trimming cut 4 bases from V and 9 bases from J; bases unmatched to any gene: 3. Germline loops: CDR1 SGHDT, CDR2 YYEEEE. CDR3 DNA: TGTGCCAGCAGCCCGGGGGGGAGTGAGCAGTTCTTC. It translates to CASSPGGSEQFF.

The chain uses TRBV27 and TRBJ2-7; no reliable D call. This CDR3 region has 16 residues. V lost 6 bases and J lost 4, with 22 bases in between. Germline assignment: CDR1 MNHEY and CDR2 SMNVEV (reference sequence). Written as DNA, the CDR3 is TGTGCCAGCAGCTACTCTACAAAGATTGCCGTTTACGAGCAGTACTTC. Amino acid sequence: CASSYSTKIAVYEQYF.

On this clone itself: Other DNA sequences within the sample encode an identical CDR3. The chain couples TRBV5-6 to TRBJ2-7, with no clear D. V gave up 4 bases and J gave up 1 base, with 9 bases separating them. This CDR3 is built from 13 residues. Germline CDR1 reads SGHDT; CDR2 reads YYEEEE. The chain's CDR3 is CASSLTGSYEQYF. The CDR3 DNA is TGTGCCAGCAGCCTCACCGGGTCCTACGAGCAGTACTTC.